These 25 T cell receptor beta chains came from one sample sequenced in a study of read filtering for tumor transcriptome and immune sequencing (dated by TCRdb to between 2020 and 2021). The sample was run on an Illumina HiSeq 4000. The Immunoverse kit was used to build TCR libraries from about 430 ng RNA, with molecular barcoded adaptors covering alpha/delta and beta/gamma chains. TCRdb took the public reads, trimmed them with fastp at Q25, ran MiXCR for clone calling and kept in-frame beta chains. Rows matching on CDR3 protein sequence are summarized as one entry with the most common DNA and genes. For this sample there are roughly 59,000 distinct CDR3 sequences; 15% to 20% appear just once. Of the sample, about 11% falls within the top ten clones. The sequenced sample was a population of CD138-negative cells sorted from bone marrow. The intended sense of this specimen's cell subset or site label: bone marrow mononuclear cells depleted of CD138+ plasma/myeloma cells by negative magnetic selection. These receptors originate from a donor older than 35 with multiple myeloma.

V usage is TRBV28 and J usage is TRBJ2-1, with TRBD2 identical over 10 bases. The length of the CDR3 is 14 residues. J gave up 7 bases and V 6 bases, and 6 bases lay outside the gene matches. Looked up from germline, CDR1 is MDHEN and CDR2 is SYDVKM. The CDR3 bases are TGTGCCAGCAGACTAGCGGGGTTACGGAATGAGCAGTTCTTC. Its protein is CASRLAGLRNEQFF.

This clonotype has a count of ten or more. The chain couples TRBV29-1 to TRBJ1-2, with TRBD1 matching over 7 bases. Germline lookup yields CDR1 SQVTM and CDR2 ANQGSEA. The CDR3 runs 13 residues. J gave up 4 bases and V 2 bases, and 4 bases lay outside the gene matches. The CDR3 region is CSVERGQSYGYTF. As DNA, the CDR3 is TGCAGCGTTGAAAGGGGACAGAGCTATGGCTACACCTTC.

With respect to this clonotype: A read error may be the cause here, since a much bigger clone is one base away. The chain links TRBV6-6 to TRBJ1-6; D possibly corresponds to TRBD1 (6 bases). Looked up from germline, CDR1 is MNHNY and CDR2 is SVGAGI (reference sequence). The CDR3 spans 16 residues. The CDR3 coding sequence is TGTGCCAGCAGTTCGAGCAGGGGCTTCTATGATTCACCCCTCCACTTT. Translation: CASSSSRGFYDSPLHF.

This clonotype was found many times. As DNA, the CDR3 is TGTGCCAGCCTCAACAGGGTATCGAACTATGGCTACACCTTC. Amino acid sequence: CASLNRVSNYGYTF. This chain joins TRBV5-6 and TRBJ1-2; maybe TRBD1 (6 bases). CDR3 length equals 14 residues. Trimming removed 7 bases from V and 2 bases from J, with 15 bases in between. Per germline, CDR1 SGHDT and CDR2 YYEEEE.

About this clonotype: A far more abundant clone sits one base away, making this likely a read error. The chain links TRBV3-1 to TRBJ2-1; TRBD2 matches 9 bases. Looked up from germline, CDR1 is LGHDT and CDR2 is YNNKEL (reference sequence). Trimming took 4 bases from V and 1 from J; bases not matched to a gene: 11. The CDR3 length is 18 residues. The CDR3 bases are TGTGCCAGCAGCCCCGGGAGGGCGGGAGGGTGGTCCTACAATGAGCAGTTCTTC. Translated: CASSPGRAGGWSYNEQFF.

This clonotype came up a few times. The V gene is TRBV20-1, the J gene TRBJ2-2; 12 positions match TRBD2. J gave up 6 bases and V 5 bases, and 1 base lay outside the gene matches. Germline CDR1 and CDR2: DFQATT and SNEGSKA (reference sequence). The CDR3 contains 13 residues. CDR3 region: CSALAGGPGELFF. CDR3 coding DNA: TGCAGTGCTCTAGCGGGAGGGCCCGGGGAGCTGTTTTTT.

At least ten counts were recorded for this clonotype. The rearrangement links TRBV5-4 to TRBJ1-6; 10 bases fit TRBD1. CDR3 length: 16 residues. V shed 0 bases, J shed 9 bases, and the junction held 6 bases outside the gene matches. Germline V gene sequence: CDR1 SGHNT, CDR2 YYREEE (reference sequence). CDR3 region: CASSLERTGGGSPLHF. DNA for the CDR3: TGTGCCAGCAGCTTGGAGCGGACAGGGGGGGGTTCACCCCTCCACTTT.

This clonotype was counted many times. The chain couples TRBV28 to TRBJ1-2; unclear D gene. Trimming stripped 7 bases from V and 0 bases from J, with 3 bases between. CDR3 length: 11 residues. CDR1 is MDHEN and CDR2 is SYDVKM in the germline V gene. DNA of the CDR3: TGTGCCAGCAACTCTAACTATGGCTACACCTTC. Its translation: CASNSNYGYTF.

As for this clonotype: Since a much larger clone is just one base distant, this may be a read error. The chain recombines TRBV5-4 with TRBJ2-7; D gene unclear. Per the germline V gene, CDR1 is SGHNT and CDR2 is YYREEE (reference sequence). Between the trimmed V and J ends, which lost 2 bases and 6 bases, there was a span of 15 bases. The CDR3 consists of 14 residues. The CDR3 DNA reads TGTGCCAGCAGCTTAGAATCATCGAGAGGCGAGCAGTACTTC. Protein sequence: CASSLESSRGEQYF.

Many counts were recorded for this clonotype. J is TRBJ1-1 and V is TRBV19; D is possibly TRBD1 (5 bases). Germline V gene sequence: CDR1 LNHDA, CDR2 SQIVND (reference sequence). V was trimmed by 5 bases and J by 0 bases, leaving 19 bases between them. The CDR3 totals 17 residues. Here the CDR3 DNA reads TGTGCCAGTAGTCCGGGGACGGAACCACTGATGAACACTGAAGCTTTCTTT. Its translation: CASSPGTEPLMNTEAFF.

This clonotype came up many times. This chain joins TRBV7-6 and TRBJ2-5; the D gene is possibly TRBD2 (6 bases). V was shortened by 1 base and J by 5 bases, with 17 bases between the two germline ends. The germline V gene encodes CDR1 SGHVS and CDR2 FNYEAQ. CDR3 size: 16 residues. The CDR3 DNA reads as TGTGCCAGCAGCTTAGGCTCCGCGGGGAGGAGTGAGACCCAGTACTTC. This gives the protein CASSLGSAGRSETQYF.

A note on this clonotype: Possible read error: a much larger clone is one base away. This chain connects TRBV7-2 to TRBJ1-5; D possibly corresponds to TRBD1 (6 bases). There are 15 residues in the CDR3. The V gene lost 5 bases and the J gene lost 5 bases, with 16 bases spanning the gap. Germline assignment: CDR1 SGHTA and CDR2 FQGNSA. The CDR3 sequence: CASSPWIGGDQPQHF. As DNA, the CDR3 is TGTGCCAGCAGCCCATGGATAGGGGGGGATCAGCCCCAGCATTTT.

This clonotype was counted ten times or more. CDR3 sequence reads: CSVLPVAGGYNEQFF. CDR3 nucleotides: TGCAGCGTTCTACCTGTAGCGGGGGGATACAATGAGCAGTTCTTC. This chain uses TRBV29-1 with TRBJ2-1; TRBD2 matches at 10 bases. CDR3 length equals 15 residues. With 5 bases clipped from V and 4 bases from J, the junction kept 8 bases outside the gene matches. Germline assignment: CDR1 SQVTM and CDR2 ANQGSEA.

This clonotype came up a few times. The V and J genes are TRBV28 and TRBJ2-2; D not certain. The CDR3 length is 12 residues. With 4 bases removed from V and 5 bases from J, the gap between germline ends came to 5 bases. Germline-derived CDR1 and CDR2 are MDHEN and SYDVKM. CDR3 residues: CASSSSTGELFF. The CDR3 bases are TGTGCCAGCAGTTCCTCGACCGGGGAGCTGTTTTTT.

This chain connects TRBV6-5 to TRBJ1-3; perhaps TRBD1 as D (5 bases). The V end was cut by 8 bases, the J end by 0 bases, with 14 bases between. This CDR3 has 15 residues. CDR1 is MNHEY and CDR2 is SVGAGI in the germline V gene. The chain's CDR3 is CASGDGGYSGNTIYF. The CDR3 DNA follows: TGTGCCAGCGGAGACGGGGGATACTCTGGAAACACCATATATTTT.

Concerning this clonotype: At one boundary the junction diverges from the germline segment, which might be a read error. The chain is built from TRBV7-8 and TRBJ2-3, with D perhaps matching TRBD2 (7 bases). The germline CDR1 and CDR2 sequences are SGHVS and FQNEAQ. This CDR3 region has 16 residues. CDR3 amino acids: CASSLSAWGGTDTKYF. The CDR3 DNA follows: TGCGCCAGCAGCTTATCAGCCTGGGGGGGCACAGATACGAAGTATTTT.

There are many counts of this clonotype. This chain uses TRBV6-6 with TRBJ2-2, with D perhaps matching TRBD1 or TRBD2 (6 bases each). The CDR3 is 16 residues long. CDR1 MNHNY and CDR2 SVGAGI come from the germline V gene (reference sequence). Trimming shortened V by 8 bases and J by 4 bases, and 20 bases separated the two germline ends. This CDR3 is CASSSLGARGTGELFF. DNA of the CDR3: TGTGCCAGCTCATCTTTGGGGGCGCGGGGCACCGGGGAGCTGTTTTTT.

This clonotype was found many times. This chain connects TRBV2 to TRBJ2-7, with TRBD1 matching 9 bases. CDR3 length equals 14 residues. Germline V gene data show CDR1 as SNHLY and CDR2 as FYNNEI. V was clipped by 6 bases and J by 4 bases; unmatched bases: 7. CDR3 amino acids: CASRSGTGKYEQYF. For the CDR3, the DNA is TGTGCCAGCAGGTCCGGGACAGGGAAGTACGAGCAGTACTTC.

For the CDR3, the DNA is TGTGCCAGTAGTATACTAGCGGGAGGTGTCGGGGAGCTGTTTTTT. This codes for CASSILAGGVGELFF. The J gene is TRBJ2-2, the V gene TRBV19, with 11 bases fitting TRBD2. Unmatched junction bases numbered 3, after V lost 2 bases and J lost 7 bases. This CDR3 spans 15 amino acids. In germline, CDR1 is LNHDA, CDR2 SQIVND (reference sequence).

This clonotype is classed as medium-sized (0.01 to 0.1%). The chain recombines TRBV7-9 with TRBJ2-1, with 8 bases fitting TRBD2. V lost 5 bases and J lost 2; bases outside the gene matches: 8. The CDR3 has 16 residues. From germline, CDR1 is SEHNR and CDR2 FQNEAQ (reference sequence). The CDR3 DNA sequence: TGTGCCAGCAGCCTGACGGGACTAGGGACCTACAATGAGCAGTTCTTC. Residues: CASSLTGLGTYNEQFF.

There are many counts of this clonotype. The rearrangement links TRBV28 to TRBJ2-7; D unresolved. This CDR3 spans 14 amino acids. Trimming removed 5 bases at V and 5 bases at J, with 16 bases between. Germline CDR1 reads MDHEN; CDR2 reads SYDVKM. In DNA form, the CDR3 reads TGTGCCAGCAGTATTTCCACCGTGGGTCACGAGCAGTACTTC. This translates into CASSISTVGHEQYF. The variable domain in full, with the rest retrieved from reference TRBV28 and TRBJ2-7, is DVKVTQSSRYLVKRTGEKVFLECVQDMDHENMFWYRQDPGLGLRLIYFSYDVKMKEKGDIPEGYSVSREKKERFSLILESASTNQTSMYLCASSISTVGHEQYFGPGTRLTVT.

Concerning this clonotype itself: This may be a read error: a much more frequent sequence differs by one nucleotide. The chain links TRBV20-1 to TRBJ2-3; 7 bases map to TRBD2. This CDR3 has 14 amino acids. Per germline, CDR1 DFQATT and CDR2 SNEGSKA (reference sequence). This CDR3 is CSSPREGVTATQYF. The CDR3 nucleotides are TGCAGCAGCCCAAGGGAGGGTGTAACAGCTACGCAGTATTTT.

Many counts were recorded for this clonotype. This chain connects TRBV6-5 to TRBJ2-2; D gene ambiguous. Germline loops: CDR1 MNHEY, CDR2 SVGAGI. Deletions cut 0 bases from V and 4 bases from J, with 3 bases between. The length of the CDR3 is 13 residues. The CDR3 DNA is TGTGCCAGCAGTTACTCGACCACCGGGGAGCTGTTTTTT. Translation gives CASSYSTTGELFF.

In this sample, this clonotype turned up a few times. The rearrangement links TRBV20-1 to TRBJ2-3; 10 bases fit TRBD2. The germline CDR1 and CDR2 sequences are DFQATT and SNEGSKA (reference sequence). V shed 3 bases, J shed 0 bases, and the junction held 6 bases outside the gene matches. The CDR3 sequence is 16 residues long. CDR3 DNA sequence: TGCAGTGCTAGTCCTGGACTAGCGGCTAGCACAGATACGCAGTATTTT. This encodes CSASPGLAASTDTQYF.

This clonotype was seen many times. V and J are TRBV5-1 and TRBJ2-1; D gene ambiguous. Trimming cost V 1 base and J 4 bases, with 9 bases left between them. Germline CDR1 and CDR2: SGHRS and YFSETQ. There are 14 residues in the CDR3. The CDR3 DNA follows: TGCGCCAGCAGCTTGTTTGACCTGTACAATGAGCAGTTCTTC. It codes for CASSLFDLYNEQFF.